One T cell receptor beta chain is described in this entry. The antigen it recognizes is unknown. No quality values exist for individual bases; no much larger clone is one base distant. This sample was included in a study of cutaneous CD30+ T cell lymphoproliferative disorder and hepatitis E (dated by TCRdb to the late 2010s). Library preparation used the immunoSEQ multiplex PCR assay. TCRdb retrieved this table from immuneACCESS and kept in-frame rearrangements only. Not all clones are present; in checked studies, unresolved V genes account for under half, and no reason is known for the remainder. Counted in this sample were about 7,700 clones; around 74% of them appeared once. Of the sample, under 1.4% is held by the ten largest clones. Reading from cysteine to phenylalanine, the CDR3 counts 14 amino acids. Kept here is only the CDR3 DNA, which spans 42 bases and is read in frame from base 1. A distance of 15 bases separates the germline ends of V and J, which lose 3 bases and 7 bases respectively. CDR1 is given as MNHNS and CDR2 as SASEGT, both from the germline V gene.

The sequencing sample was made of blood. This receptor was identified in a human donor with a cutaneous T cell lymphoproliferative disorder associated with hepatitis E virus. The sequence joins TRBV6-1 to TRBJ1-1; a tentative D call is TRBD1 (5 bases match). Here the CDR3 is given as CASSDGGGTDEAFF. The nucleotide sequence reads as follows: TGTGCCAGCAGTGATGGTGGGGGGACCGATGAAGCTTTCTTT.